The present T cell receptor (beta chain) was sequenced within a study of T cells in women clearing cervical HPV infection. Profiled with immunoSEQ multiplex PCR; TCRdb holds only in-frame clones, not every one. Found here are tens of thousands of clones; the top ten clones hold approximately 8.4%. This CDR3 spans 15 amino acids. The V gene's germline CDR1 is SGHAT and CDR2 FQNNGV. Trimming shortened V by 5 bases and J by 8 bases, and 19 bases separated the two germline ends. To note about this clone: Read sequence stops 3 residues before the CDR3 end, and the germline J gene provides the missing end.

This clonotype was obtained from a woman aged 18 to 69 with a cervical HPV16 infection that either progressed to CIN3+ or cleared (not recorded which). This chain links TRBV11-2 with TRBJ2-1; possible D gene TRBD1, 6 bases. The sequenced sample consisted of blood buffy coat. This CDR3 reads CASSPTRQVRHEQFF. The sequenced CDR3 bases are TGTGCCAGCAGCCCTACCCGACAGGTCCGGCATGAG.